This T cell receptor (beta chain) was retrieved from a study of cytomegalovirus exposure and HLA in healthy donors. A word on this clone: Its cognate antigen is unknown.

Study-wide findings and caveats: V segments that were indistinguishable, TRBV6-2 and TRBV6-3 among them, were omitted from analysis.

Primers included in the PCR were 60 Vbeta and 13 Jbeta primers. TCRdb keeps only in-frame clones here, not all; method: immunoSEQ multiplex PCR. Of around 120,000 clones in the sample, around 80% were seen once. Germline loops: CDR1 SGHRS, CDR2 YFSETQ. The CDR3 is made up of 16 amino acids. V was trimmed by 0 bases and J by 7 bases, leaving 14 bases between them. The chain couples TRBV5-1 to TRBJ1-6, with D hard to call. This TCR was sampled from a female donor in good health and CMV-seropositive. The specimen sequenced was PBMCs. This chain's CDR3 is CASSLAPPGSNSPLHF. In nucleotides, the CDR3 is TGCGCCAGCAGCTTGGCGCCCCCAGGATCGAATTCACCCCTCCACTTT.